The clone carrying this T cell receptor beta chain came up many times. Its target is unknown. The data stem from a study of T cell repertoires in cytomegalovirus infection. About the research overall: Public TCR beta signatures provided an indication of both CMV infection and a matching HLA type.

Each CDR3 protein is one row after TCRdb ran MiXCR on the reads. The data hold around 210,000 distinct CDR3 sequences, with approximately 7% observed a single time. This CDR3 has 11 residues. Deletions cut 8 bases from V and 8 bases from J, with 12 bases between. Study-level results: The cumulative frequency of public TCR beta families identified carriers of CMV plus the relevant HLA. Ex vivo responses were dominated by HLA-C-restricted CMV-specific TCR beta clonotypes.

Sequenced sample: PBMCs. V gene TRBV12-3 or TRBV12-4 combines with J gene TRBJ1-2; D is undetermined. This TCR was recovered from a human donor in good health (CMV status not recorded). Some clones in this sample may be carry-over from other donors' samples. The CDR3 DNA follows: TGTGCCAGCTCGCCTCTTGGAGGCTACACCTTC. Translation gives CASSPLGGYTF.